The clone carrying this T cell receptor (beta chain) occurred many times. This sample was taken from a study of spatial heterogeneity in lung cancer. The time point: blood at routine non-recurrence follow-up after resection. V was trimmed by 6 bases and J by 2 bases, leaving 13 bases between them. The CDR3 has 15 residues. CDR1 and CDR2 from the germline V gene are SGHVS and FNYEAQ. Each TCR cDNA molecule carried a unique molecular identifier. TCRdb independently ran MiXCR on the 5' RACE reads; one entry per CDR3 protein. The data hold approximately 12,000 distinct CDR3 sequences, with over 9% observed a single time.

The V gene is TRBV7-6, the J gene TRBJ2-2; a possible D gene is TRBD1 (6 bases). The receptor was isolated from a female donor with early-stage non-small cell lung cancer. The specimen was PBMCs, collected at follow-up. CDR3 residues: CASRPRRGNTGELFF. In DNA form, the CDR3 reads TGTGCCAGCAGGCCGCGCAGGGGTAACACCGGGGAGCTGTTTTTT.